The 19 T cell receptor beta chains below come from one sample, sequenced in a study of shared clonotypes between healthy human individuals. Data came from immunoSEQ multiplex PCR; TCRdb stores just in-frame clones and leaves some out. The top ten clones hold 12% of a sample with about 490,000 clones, over 70% of them seen once. Sequencing was performed on PBMCs. These receptor sequences come from a woman aged 40-49 years in good health. Some clones in this sample may be carry-over from other donors' samples.

The J gene is TRBJ1-5, the V gene TRBV19; the match to TRBD1 covers 7 bases. With V trimmed by 6 bases and J by 8 bases, 13 bases remained unmatched. Germline V gene data show CDR1 as LNHDA and CDR2 as SQIVND (reference sequence). CDR3 length: 15 amino acids. The CDR3 sequence: CASRGRGRFGEPQHF. Written as DNA, the CDR3 is TGTGCCAGTAGGGGCAGGGGGAGATTTGGCGAGCCCCAGCATTTT.

The V call is TRBV27, the J call TRBJ2-1; D perhaps matches TRBD2 (5 bases). The germline V gene encodes CDR1 MNHEY and CDR2 SMNVEV (reference sequence). The length of the CDR3 is 12 residues. Trimming cost V 3 bases and J 13 bases, with 13 bases left between them. CDR3 loop: CASSFYGLEQFF. The CDR3 DNA sequence: TGTGCCAGCAGTTTCTACGGACTGGAACAGTTCTTC.

This clone has just a few counts. The chain couples TRBV5-4 to TRBJ2-2; 7 bases map to TRBD2. J was trimmed by 2 bases and V by 0 bases; bases with no gene match: 1. CDR1 and CDR2 from the germline V gene are SGHNT and YYREEE (reference sequence). CDR3 length: 15 residues. As DNA, the CDR3 is TGTGCCAGCAGCTTGGTGGGACTAAACACCGGGGAGCTGTTTTTT. It translates to CASSLVGLNTGELFF.

V usage is TRBV19 and J usage is TRBJ2-7; D remains unclear. V lost 0 bases and J 1 base, leaving 10 bases between the germline ends. The CDR3 covers 15 residues. In germline, CDR1 is LNHDA, CDR2 SQIVND (reference sequence). CDR3 in amino acids: CASSIDAGGSYEQYF. The CDR3 region has the DNA TGTGCCAGTAGTATAGACGCTGGCGGTTCCTACGAGCAGTACTTC.

The J gene is TRBJ2-7, the V gene TRBV7-6, with D perhaps TRBD1 (6 bases). CDR1 SGHVS and CDR2 FNYEAQ come from the germline V gene. The CDR3 is 13 amino acids. V dropped 5 bases and J dropped 3 bases, with 11 bases sitting between them. The CDR3 coding sequence is TGTGCCAGCAGCCGCCAACAGGGCTACGAGCAGTACTTC. Its protein product is CASSRQQGYEQYF.

The rearrangement uses TRBV6-6 and TRBJ1-1; TRBD1 agrees at 8 bases. Germline loops: CDR1 MNHNY, CDR2 SVGAGI (reference sequence). Trimming removed 7 bases from V and 4 bases from J; junction bases left unmatched: 5. The CDR3 extends over 13 amino acids. The CDR3 sequence is CASILQGGTEAFF. The CDR3 coding sequence is TGTGCCAGCATCCTACAGGGGGGCACTGAAGCTTTCTTT.

This clone was recorded many times. V usage is TRBV30 and J usage is TRBJ1-3; 10 bases are shared with TRBD1. V lost 4 bases and J lost 3; bases outside the gene matches: 12. Germline CDR1 reads GTSNPN; CDR2 reads SVGIG (reference sequence). The CDR3 totals 17 residues. The CDR3 region is CAWKGQGDYRHGNTIYF. In nucleotides, the CDR3 is TGTGCCTGGAAAGGACAGGGGGACTATCGACATGGAAACACCATATATTTT.

The sample holds one count of this clone. The same CDR3 also results from other DNA sequences found in this sample. The genes are TRBV5-4 and TRBJ2-5; 7 bases fit TRBD2. Germline V gene sequence: CDR1 SGHNT, CDR2 YYREEE (reference sequence). This CDR3 comprises 15 residues. J lost 4 bases, V lost 0 bases, and 6 bases had no gene match. CDR3 region: CASSLGLAGRETQYF. DNA for the CDR3: TGTGCCAGCAGCTTGGGGTTAGCGGGTCGAGAGACCCAGTACTTC.

The V gene is TRBV7-2, the J gene TRBJ2-5; D possibly corresponds to TRBD2 (6 bases). The germline gives CDR1 SGHTA, CDR2 FQGNSA. The CDR3 loop spans 15 amino acids. V was clipped by 2 bases and J by 1 base, with 11 bases between them. The CDR3 reads CASSLRRAFQETQYF. CDR3 nucleotides: TGTGCCAGCAGCTTACGGAGGGCCTTCCAAGAGACCCAGTACTTC.

J is TRBJ1-3 and V is TRBV18; no firm D call. With 0 bases removed from V and 0 bases from J, the gap between germline ends came to 15 bases. The CDR3 has 18 amino acids. The V gene's germline CDR1 is KGHSH and CDR2 LQKENI. CDR3 DNA sequence: TGTGCCAGCTCACCACCGTTTAGGGCGAACCACTCTGGAAACACCATATATTTT. Encoded protein: CASSPPFRANHSGNTIYF.

Turning to this clone: Compared with germline, one end of the junction differs, possibly owing to a read error. Additional DNA sequences in this sample encode the identical CDR3. The rearrangement uses TRBV15 and TRBJ2-7, with D perhaps matching TRBD1 or TRBD2 (5 bases each). Germline lookup yields CDR1 LNHNV and CDR2 YYDKDF (reference sequence). The CDR3 spans 14 residues. CDR3 amino acids: CATSRAGTYYEQYF. In DNA, the CDR3 is TGTGCCACTAGCAGAGCCGGGACGTACTACGAGCAGTACTTC.

The rearrangement uses TRBV5-1 and TRBJ2-3; 7 bases align to TRBD1. This CDR3 comprises 15 residues. V shed 0 bases and J 3 bases; nucleotides not matched to a gene: 4. CDR1 is SGHRS, CDR2 YFSETQ, per germline. The CDR3 spells CASSLGAGGTDTQYF. The DNA for the CDR3 is TGCGCCAGCAGCTTGGGAGCAGGGGGAACAGATACGCAGTATTTT.

Worth noting for this clone: A read error is the likely source, as a far larger clone sits one nucleotide away. CDR3: CASSQEVGCYTF. The CDR3 bases are TGCGCCAGCAGCCAAGAGGTGGGTTGCTACACCTTC. The V gene is TRBV4-1, the J gene TRBJ1-2; no clear D. V was pared by 0 bases and J by 9 bases, with 8 bases between. Per the germline V gene, CDR1 is MGHRA and CDR2 is YSYEKL. This CDR3 spans 12 amino acids.

This clone came up many times. CDR3 residues: CASRTTSGRQETQYF. CDR3 DNA: TGTGCCAGCAGGACGACTAGCGGGAGGCAAGAGACCCAGTACTTC. The chain combines TRBV6-5 with TRBJ2-5; 13 bases align to TRBD2. The V and J ends lost 6 bases and 2 bases, in that order; junction bases with no gene match: 3. Germline assignment: CDR1 MNHEY and CDR2 SVGAGI. The CDR3 contains 15 residues.

Concerning this clone itself: One base separates it from a far larger clone, so it is likely a read error. A read error is likely, as this CDR3 ends without the conserved phenylalanine or tryptophan. V is TRBV6-5 and J is TRBJ2-7, with TRBD1 identical over 8 bases. The germline CDR1 and CDR2 sequences are MNHEY and SVGAGI. CDR3 size: 14 residues. J lost 3 bases, V lost 5 bases, and 6 bases had no gene match. The CDR3 nucleotides are TGTGCCAGCAGTACAAGACAGGGGTTCTACGAGCAGTACTTA. Its translation: CASSTRQGFYEQYL.

As to this clone: The likely explanation is a read error, given a far larger clone one base away. The chain couples TRBV30 to TRBJ1-2, with no clear D. Germline-derived CDR1 and CDR2 are GTSNPN and SVGIG (reference sequence). The CDR3 is 12 amino acids. The ends were cut back, 2 bases at V and 6 bases at J, with 10 bases in the middle. The CDR3 sequence is CAWSRPTHGYTF. CDR3 bases: TGTGCCTGGAGTCGACCGACCCATGGCTACACCTTC.

The table lists this clone with many counts. The rearrangement uses TRBV6-4 and TRBJ2-5; D uncertain. Germline lookup yields CDR1 MRHNA and CDR2 SNTAGT. Trimming shortened V by 3 bases and J by 3 bases, and 8 bases separated the two germline ends. The CDR3 extends over 13 amino acids. The CDR3 region has the DNA TGTGCCAGCAGTGAGCGAGCAGAAGAGACCCAGTACTTC. Its protein is CASSERAEETQYF.

The CDR3 protein is CASSLLADLPNEQFF. CDR3 in DNA: TGTGCCAGCAGCTTACTAGCGGACTTACCAAATGAGCAGTTCTTC. J is TRBJ2-1 and V is TRBV7-2; 7 positions agree with TRBD2. The CDR3 sequence is 15 residues long. J gave up 7 bases and V 2 bases, and 8 bases lay outside the gene matches. CDR1 and CDR2 from the germline V gene are SGHTA and FQGNSA.

A note on this clone: With only one base between it and a far larger clone, this is likely a read error. CDR3 residues: CASAQVAKTQYF. As DNA, the CDR3 is TGTGCCAGCGCACAGGTGGCGAAGACCCAGTACTTC. The rearrangement uses TRBV6-1 and TRBJ2-5; tentatively, D is TRBD1 (5 bases). This CDR3 spans 12 amino acids. CDR1 and CDR2 from the germline V gene are MNHNS and SASEGT. Trimming stripped 8 bases from V and 6 bases from J, with 13 bases between.